This T cell receptor beta chain was documented in a study of T-cell reconstitution after alpha-beta-depleted transplantation in children. Researchers prepared the TCRbeta library using unique molecular identifiers, the study reports. One entry per CDR3 protein, called by TCRdb with MiXCR from the PCR reads. This sample has 150,000 to 200,000 distinct CDR3 sequences, with about 6.3% found just once. Germline CDR1 MNHEY, CDR2 SVGAGI. With 5 bases removed from V and 0 bases from J, the gap between germline ends came to 16 bases. The CDR3 totals 17 residues. This clonotype was counted many times. This chain uses TRBV6-5 with TRBJ2-2; D possibly corresponds to TRBD1 (5 bases). This sequence was found in a human donor who donated a stem cell graft to a child with Wiskott-Aldrich syndrome. The specimen was PBMCs from the stem cell graft donor, collected from the stem cell graft. The CDR3 sequence is CASSPDTLGTNTGELFF. CDR3 nucleotides: TGTGCCAGCAGTCCGGACACACTGGGGACGAACACCGGGGAGCTGTTTTTT.